This T cell receptor beta chain came from a study of blood T cell repertoires in COVID-19 (dated by TCRdb to between 2020 and 2021). Regarding the complete study: Samples covering the acute and convalescent phases of COVID-19 were provided by collaborators in the United States, Italy and Spain. The material from the prospective study consisted of cDNA or gDNA derived from T cells, B-cell-depleted T cells, or PBMCs. Deeply sampled blood TCRbeta repertoires from subjects exposed to, actively infected with, or recovered from COVID-19 were included in the dataset. A freely available public database, intended as a resource for researchers studying the immune response to SARS-CoV-2, is where the repertoires were released. The samples were drawn from two sources: the first 160 participants of the ongoing ImmuneRACE study, and about 1,300 subjects contributed by 6 global collaborators. Nearly every sample came with metadata listing a de-identified subject ID, COVID-19 status, age in years and sex. Where HLA class I and class II types were available, the types were taken from metadata supplied by the sample provider, not from assay-based typing. The full study reports these points: Clinical and demographic metadata were provided uncurated, with the amount varying by source and participant.

Clipping removes 0 bases from V and 2 bases from J, with 4 as the unmatched junction base count. The CDR3 runs 16 amino acids, cysteine and phenylalanine included. The CDR3 DNA has 48 bases and is translated from base 1. Sequences MNHEY (CDR1) and SMNVEV (CDR2) are obtained from the germline V gene (reference sequence). The immunoSEQ Assay, a bias-controlled multiplex PCR, was used to amplify TCRbeta CDR3 regions from genomic DNA. Regarding the original processing steps: The number of nucleated cells in each sample was estimated by amplification of reference gene primers within the assay. To quantify the absolute abundance of each unique TCRbeta CDR3 rearrangement, sequence reads were collapsed and filtered. For each sample, productive Simpson clonality was calculated as the square root of Simpson's diversity index across productive rearrangements. TCRdb mirrors the immuneACCESS table, restricted to in-frame sequences. Some clones are absent from its copies; in checked studies, under half trace to an unresolved V gene, and the reason for the others is unknown. The DNA was the basis for D and trimming; V, J and clone size are from that table. The sample yields 26,000 or so clones; approximately 64% were counted once. Together, the top ten hold 6% to 9.5% of the sample.

Whole blood was collected in K2EDTA tubes by collaborating institutions according to the institutions' own protocols. For TCRbeta analysis, collaborators shipped samples as frozen whole blood, isolated PBMCs, or DNA extracted from either of those sample types. Worth noting for this clone: Its cognate antigen has yet to be identified. No base qualities exist here, and no much larger clone lies one base off it.

The specimen was peripheral blood. The TCR sequence derives from a man aged 55 to 70 with active or convalescent COVID-19. Rearrangement joined TRBV27 to TRBJ2-1, and TRBD2 matches 7 of the central bases. The nucleotide sequence reads TGTGCCAGCAGTTTATCGGCTAGCGGAGCCTACAATGAGCAGTTCTTC. The resulting protein is CASSLSASGAYNEQFF.